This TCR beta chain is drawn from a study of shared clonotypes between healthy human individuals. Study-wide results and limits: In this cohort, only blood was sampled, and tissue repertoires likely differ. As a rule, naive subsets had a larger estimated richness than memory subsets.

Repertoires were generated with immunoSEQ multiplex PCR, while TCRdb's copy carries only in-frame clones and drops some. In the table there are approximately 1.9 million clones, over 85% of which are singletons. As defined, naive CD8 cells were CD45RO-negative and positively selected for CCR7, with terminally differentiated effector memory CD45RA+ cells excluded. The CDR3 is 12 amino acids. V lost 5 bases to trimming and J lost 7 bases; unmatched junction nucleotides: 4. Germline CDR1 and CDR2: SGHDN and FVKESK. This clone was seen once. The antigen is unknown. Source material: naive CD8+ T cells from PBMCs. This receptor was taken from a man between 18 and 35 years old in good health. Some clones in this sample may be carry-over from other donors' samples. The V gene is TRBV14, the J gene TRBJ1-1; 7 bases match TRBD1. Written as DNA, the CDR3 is TGTGCCAGCAGCGCAGGGGGGGGTGAAGCTTTCTTT. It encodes CASSAGGGEAFF.